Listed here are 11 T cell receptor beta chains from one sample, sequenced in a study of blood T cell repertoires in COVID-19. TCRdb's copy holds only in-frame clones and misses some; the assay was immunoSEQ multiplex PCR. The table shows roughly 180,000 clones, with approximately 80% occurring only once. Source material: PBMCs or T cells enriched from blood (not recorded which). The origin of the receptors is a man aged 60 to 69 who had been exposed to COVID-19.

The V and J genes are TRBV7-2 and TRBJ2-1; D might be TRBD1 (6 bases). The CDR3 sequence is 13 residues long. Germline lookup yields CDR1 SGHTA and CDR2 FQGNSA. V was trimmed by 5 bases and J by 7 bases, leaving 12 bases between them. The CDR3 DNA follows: TGTGCCAGCAGCCCACAGGGTTGGAATGAGCAGTTCTTC. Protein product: CASSPQGWNEQFF.

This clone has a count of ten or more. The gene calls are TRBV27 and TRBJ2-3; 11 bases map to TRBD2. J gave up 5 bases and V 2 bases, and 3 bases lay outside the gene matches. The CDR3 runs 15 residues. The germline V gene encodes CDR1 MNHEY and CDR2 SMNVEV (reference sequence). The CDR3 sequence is CASSLTSGSLDTQYF. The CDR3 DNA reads TGTGCCAGCAGTTTAACTAGCGGGAGTCTAGATACGCAGTATTTT.

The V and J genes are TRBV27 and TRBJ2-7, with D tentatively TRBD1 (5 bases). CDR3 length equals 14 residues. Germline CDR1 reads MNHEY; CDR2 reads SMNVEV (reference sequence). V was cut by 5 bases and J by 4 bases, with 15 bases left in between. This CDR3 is CASSPTPTAYEQYF. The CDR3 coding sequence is TGTGCCAGCAGTCCGACCCCGACAGCGTACGAGCAGTACTTC.

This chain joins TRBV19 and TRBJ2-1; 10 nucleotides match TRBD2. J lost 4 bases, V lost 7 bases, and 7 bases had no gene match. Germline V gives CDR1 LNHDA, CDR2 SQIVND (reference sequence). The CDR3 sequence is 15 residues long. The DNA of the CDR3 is TGTGCCAGTACCAAACTAGCGGGGACGTACAATGAGCAGTTCTTC. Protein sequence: CASTKLAGTYNEQFF. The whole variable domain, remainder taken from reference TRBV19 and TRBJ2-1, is DGGITQSPKYLFRKEGQNVTLSCEQNLNHDAMYWYRQDPGQGLRLIYYSQIVNDFQKGDIAEGYSVSREKKESFPLTVTSAQKNPTAFYLCASTKLAGTYNEQFFGPGTRLTVL.

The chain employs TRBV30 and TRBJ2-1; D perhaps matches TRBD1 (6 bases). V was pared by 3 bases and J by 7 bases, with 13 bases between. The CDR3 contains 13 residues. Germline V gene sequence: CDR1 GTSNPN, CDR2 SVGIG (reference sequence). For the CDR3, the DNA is TGTGCCTGGAGCGGCCTAGGGGGAAATGAGCAGTTCTTC. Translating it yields CAWSGLGGNEQFF.

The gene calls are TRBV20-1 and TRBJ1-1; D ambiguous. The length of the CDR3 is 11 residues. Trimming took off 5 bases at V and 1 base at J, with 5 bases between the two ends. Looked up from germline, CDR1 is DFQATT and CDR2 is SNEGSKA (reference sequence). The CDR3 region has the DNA TGCAGTGCTCTCGGGAACACTGAAGCTTTCTTT. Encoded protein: CSALGNTEAFF.

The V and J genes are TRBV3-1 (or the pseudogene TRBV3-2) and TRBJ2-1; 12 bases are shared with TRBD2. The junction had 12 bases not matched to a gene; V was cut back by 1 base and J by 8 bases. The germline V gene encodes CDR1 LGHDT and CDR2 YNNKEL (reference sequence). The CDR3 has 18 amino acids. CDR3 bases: TGTGCCAGCAGCCAAGTTTCCCCGGGACTAGCGGGTAAAGATGAGCAGTTCTTC. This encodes CASSQVSPGLAGKDEQFF.

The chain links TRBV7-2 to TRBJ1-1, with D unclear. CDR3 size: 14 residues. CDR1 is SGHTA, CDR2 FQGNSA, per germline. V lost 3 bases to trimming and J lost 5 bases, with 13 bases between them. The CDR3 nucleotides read TGTGCCAGCAGCTTTTGGAGTTCGGGGACTGAAGCTTTCTTT. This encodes CASSFWSSGTEAFF.

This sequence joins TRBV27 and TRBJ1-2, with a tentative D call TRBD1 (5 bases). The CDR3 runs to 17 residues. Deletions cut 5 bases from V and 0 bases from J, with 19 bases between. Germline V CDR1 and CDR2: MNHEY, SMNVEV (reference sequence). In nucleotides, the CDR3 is TGTGCCAGCAGTGCTGGATCAGGGTCCGCAGCTAACTATGGCTACACCTTC. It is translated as CASSAGSGSAANYGYTF.

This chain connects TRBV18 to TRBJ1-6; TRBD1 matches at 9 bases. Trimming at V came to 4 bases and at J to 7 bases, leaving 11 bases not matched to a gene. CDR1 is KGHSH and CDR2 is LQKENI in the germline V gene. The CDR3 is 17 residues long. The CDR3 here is CASSRLNSDRGNSPLHF. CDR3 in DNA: TGTGCCAGCTCACGACTCAACTCGGACAGGGGAAATTCACCCCTCCACTTT.

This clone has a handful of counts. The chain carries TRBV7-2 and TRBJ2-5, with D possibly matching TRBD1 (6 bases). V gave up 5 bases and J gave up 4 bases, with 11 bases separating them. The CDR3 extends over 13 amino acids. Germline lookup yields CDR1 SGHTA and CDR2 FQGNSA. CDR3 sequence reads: CASSLTGGETQYF. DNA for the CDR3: TGTGCCAGCAGCCTGACAGGAGGAGAGACCCAGTACTTC.